The present T cell receptor beta chain was sequenced within a study of blood T cell repertoires in COVID-19 (dated by TCRdb to 2018 to 2020). Regarding the complete study: The collaborator samples originated in the United States, Italy and Spain and spanned the acute and convalescent phases of COVID-19. HLA class I and class II types, where available, came from metadata supplied by the sample provider rather than from assay-based typing. The prospective study material was composed of cDNA or gDNA derived from T cells, B-cell-depleted T cells, or PBMCs. A freely available public database, intended as a resource for researchers studying the immune response to SARS-CoV-2, is where the repertoires were released. Subjects who had been exposed to COVID-19, were actively infected with it, or had recovered from it provided the deeply sampled blood TCRbeta repertoires that made up the dataset. The samples were drawn from two sources: the first 160 participants of the ongoing ImmuneRACE study, and 1,254 subjects contributed by 6 global collaborators. A de-identified subject ID, COVID-19 status, age in years and sex were almost always included in the sample metadata. Overall study outcomes, separate from this receptor: The amount of clinical and demographic metadata varied by source and participant and was provided uncurated.

Comment on this clone: Its antigen is not yet known. Base-call qualities are not available, and no considerably larger clone is one nucleotide away.

The immunoSEQ Assay, a bias-controlled multiplex PCR, was used to amplify TCRbeta CDR3 regions from genomic DNA. From the authors' description of their analysis: Nucleated cell counts per sample were estimated from amplification of reference gene primers within the assay. To quantify the absolute abundance of each unique TCRbeta CDR3 rearrangement, sequence reads were collapsed and filtered. For each sample, productive Simpson clonality was calculated by taking the square root of Simpson's diversity index across productive rearrangements. TCRdb re-hosts the immuneACCESS table, in-frame sequences only. Its copies lack some clones; in the studies checked, an unresolved V gene accounts for under half of them, and the cause for the rest is not known. V and J calls and clone size follow that table, whereas D and trimming were derived from the DNA. This sample gives about 200,000 clones in total; about 86% of them show up just once. The ten largest clones add up to 3.8% of the sample.

Participants in the prospective study were aged roughly 18 to 95 years, lived in about two dozen United States geographic areas, and enrolled through a virtual design. To assign participants to cohorts, the prospective study relied on clinical history that participants themselves reported in a screening survey and a study questionnaire. In the prospective study, mobile phlebotomists collected whole blood, serum and a nasopharyngeal or oropharyngeal swab from each participant. Additional blood draws and questionnaires over an approximately 2-month period could optionally be provided by prospective study participants. Before DNA extraction, blood samples from the prospective study were shipped at room temperature or frozen. Reading the germline V gene gives CDR1 SGHRS and CDR2 YFSETQ. Trimming takes 0 bases from V and 4 bases from J, and the germline ends sit 7 bases apart. The CDR3 numbers 13 residues from cysteine through phenylalanine. The CDR3 DNA has 39 bases and is translated from base 1.

This TCR was recovered from a woman aged 40 to 49 with acute COVID-19. The sequencing input was PBMCs or T cells enriched from blood (not recorded which). The sequence is built from TRBV5-1 and TRBJ1-2; tentative D gene TRBD1, with 5 bases matching. The nucleotide sequence is TGCGCCAGCAGCTTGGGCAGGGTCTATGGCTACACCTTC. This encodes CASSLGRVYGYTF. With all but the CDR3 taken from the reference TRBV5-1 and TRBJ1-2 genes, the full variable domain is: KAGVTQTPRYLIKTRGQQVTLSCSPISGHRSVSWYQQTPGQGLQFLFEYFSETQRNKGNFPGRFSGRQFSNSRSEMNVSTLELGDSALYLCASSLGRVYGYTFGSGTRLTVV.